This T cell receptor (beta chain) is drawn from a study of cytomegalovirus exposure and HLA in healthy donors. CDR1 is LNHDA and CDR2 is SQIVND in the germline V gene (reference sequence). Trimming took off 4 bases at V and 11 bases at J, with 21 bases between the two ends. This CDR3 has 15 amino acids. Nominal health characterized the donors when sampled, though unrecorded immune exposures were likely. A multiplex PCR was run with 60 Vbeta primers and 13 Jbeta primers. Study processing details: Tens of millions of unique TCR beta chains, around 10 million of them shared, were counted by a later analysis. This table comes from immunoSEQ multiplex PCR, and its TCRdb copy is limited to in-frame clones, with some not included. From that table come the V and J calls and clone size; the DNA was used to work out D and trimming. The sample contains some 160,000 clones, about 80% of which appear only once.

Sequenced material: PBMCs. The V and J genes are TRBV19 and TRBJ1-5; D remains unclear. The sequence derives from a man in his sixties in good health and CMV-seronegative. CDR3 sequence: CASSTAPPELLAQHF. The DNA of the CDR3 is TGTGCCAGTAGTACGGCCCCCCCGGAGCTTTTGGCCCAGCATTTT.